A selection of T cell receptor beta chains follows, all from one sample in a study of chemoradiotherapy in HPV16-positive cancers. Data came from immunoSEQ multiplex PCR; TCRdb stores just in-frame clones and leaves some out. The data contain more than 3,000 clones, approximately 93% of them singletons. Sampling took place from a patient who underwent chemoradiotherapy. Receptors originate from a human donor with HPV-associated anogenital cancer. Both conserved end residues are part of each CDR3. The D gene is left open where the match is weak. Only part of the rows carry a size: once, few, many, or a class if the clone is expanded.

-	TRBV6-6	TRBJ1-2	-	CASSYPGTQNYGYTF	TGTGCCAGCAGTTACCCTGGCACCCAGAACTATGGCTACACCTTC
-	TRBV14	TRBJ1-1	once	CASSQGTGWDTEAFF	TGTGCCAGCAGCCAAGGAACAGGCTGGGACACTGAAGCTTTCTTT